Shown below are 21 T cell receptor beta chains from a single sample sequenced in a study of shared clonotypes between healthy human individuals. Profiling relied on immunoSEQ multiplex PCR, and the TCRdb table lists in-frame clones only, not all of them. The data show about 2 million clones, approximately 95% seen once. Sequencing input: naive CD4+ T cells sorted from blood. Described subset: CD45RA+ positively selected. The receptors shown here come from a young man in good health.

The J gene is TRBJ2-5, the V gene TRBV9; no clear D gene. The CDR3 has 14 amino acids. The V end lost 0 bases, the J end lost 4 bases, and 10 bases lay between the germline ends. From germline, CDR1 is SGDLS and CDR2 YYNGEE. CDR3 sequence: CASSVVERTETQYF. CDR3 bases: TGTGCCAGCAGCGTAGTGGAAAGGACAGAGACCCAGTACTTC.

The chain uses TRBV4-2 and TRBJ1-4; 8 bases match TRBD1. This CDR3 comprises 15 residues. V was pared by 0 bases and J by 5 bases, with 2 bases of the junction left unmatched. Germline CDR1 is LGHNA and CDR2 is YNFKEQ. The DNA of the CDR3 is TGTGCCAGCAGCCAAGACCGGACAGGGAATGAAAAACTGTTTTTT. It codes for CASSQDRTGNEKLFF.

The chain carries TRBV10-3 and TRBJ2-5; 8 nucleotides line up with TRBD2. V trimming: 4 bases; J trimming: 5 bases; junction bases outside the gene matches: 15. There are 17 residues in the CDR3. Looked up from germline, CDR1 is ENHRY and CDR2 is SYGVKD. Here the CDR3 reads CAISVGAGVLPAETQYF. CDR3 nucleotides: TGTGCCATCAGTGTAGGAGCGGGGGTCCTACCCGCCGAGACCCAGTACTTC.

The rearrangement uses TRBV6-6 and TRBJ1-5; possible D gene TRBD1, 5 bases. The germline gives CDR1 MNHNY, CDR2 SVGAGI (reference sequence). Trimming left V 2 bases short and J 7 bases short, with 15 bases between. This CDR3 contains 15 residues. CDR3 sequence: CASSYRGPQSQPQHF. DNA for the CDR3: TGTGCCAGCAGTTACAGGGGACCCCAGTCACAGCCCCAGCATTTT.

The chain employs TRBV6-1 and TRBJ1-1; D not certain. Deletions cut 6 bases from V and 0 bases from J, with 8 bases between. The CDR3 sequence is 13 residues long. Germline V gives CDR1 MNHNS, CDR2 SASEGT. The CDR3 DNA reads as TGTGCCAGCAGAGTGGATTTGAACACTGAAGCTTTCTTT. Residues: CASRVDLNTEAFF.

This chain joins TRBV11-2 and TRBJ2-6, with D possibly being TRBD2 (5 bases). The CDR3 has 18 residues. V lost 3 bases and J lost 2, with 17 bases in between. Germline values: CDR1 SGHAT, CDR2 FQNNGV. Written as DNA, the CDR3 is TGTGCCAGCAGCTTCGAGCAAAGGGAGAGCCCTGGGGCCAACGTCCTGACTTTC. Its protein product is CASSFEQRESPGANVLTF.

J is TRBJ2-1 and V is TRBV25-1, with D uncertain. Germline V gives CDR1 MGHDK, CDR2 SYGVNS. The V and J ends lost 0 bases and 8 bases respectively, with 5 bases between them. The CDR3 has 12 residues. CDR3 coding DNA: TGTGCCAGCAGTGAATATATGGATGAGCAGTTCTTC. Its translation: CASSEYMDEQFF.

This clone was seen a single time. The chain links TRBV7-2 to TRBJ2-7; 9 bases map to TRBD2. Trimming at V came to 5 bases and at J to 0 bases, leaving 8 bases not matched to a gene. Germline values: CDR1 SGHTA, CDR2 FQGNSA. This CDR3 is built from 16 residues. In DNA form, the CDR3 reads TGTGCCAGCAGCCCTCAAAGGCGGGGGGGCTCCTACGAGCAGTACTTC. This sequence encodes CASSPQRRGGSYEQYF.

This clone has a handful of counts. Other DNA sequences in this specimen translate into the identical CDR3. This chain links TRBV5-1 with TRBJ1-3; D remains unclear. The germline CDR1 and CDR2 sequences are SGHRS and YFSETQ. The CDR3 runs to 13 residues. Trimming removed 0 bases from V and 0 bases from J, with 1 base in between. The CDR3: CASSLGSGNTIYF. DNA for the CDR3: TGCGCCAGCAGCTTGGGCTCTGGAAACACCATATATTTT.

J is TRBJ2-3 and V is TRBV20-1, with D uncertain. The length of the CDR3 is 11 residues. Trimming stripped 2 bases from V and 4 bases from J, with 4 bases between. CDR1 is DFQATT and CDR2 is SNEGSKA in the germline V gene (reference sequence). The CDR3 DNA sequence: TGCAGTGCTAGACCCTCAGATACGCAGTATTTT. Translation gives CSARPSDTQYF.

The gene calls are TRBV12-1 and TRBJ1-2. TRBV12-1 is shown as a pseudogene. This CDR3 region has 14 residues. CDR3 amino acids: CASSANESTYGYTF. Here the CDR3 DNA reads TGTGCCAGCAGCGCAAACGAGTCAACCTATGGCTACACCTTC.

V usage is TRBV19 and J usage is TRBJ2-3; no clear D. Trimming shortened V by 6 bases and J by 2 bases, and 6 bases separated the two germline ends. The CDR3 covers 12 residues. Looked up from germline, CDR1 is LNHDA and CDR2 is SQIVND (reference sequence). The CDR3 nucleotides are TGTGCCAGTAGGAGTCTCACAGATACGCAGTATTTT. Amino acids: CASRSLTDTQYF.

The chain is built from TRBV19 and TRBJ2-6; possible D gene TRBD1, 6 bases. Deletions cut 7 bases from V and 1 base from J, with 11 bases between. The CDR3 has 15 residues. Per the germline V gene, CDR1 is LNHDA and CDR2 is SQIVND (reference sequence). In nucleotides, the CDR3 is TGTGCCAGTAACAGGGATCGGTCTGGGGCCAACGTCCTGACTTTC. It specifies CASNRDRSGANVLTF.

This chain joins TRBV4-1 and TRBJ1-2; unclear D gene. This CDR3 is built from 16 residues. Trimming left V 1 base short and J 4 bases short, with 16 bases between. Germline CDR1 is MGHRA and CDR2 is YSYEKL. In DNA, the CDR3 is TGCGCCAGCAGCCAAGTGGATCTTCTCGGCGGCTATGGCTACACCTTC. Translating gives CASSQVDLLGGYGYTF.

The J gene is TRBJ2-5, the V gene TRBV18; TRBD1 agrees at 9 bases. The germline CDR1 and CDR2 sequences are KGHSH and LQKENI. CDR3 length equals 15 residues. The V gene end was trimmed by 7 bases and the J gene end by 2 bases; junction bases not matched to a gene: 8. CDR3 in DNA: TGTGCCAGCTGGCCCGGGACAGGGATTCAAGAGACCCAGTACTTC. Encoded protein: CASWPGTGIQETQYF.

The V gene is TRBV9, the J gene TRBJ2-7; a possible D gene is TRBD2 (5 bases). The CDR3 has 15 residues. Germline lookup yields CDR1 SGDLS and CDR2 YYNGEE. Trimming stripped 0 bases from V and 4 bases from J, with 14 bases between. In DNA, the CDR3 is TGTGCCAGCAGCGTAGGAGGAGGTGGGGATTACGAGCAGTACTTC. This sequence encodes CASSVGGGGDYEQYF.

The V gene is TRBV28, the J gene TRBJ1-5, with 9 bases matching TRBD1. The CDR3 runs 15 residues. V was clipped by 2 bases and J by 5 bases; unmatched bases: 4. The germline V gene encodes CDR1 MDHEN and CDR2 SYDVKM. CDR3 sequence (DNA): TGTGCCAGCAGTTTAGGGACAGGGCAGCATCAGCCCCAGCATTTT. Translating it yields CASSLGTGQHQPQHF.

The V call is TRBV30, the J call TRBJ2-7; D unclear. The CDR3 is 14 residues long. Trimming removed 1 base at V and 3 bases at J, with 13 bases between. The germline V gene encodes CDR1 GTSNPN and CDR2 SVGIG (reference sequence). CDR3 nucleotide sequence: TGTGCCTGGAGTGGGGGAAGACGGAGCTACGAGCAGTACTTC. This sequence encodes CAWSGGRRSYEQYF.

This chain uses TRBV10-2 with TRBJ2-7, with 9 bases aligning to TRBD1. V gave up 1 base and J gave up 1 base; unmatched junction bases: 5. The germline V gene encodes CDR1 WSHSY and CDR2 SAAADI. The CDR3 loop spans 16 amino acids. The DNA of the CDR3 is TGCGCCAGCAGTGAGTTGGGACAGGGTCGGTCCTACGAGCAGTACTTC. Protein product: CASSELGQGRSYEQYF.

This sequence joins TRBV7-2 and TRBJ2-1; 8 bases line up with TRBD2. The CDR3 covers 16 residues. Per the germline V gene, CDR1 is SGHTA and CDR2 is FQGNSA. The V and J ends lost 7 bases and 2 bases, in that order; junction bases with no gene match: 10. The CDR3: CASTPPRGGAYNEQFF. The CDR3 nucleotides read TGTGCCAGCACCCCCCCCCGGGGGGGCGCCTACAATGAGCAGTTCTTC.

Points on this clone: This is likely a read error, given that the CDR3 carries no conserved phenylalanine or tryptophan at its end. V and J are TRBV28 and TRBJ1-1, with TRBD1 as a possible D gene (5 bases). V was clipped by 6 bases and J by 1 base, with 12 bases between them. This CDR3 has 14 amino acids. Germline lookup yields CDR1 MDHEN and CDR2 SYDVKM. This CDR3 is CASRPSQENTEAFL. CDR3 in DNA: TGTGCCAGCAGACCGTCACAGGAGAACACTGAAGCTTTCCTT.